These 22 T cell receptor beta chains were all obtained from the same sample, sequenced in a study of T-cell reconstitution after alpha-beta-depleted transplantation in children (dated by TCRdb to between 2015 and 2016). The library was built by means of PCR. Sequencing was performed on an Illumina HiSeq 2500. TCR library preparation used molecular barcoding, with unique molecular identifiers applied to normalize quantification of the TCRbeta repertoire. TCRdb handled the public reads itself, with Q25 trimming in fastp and clone calling in MiXCR, and kept productive beta chains. Every CDR3 protein is listed once, alongside the most common genes and DNA of its rows. Here the sample has around 230,000 distinct CDR3 sequences; roughly 15% occur a single time. The ten largest clones add up to around 44% of the sample. The sample's treatment or condition label is to be understood as: allogeneic hematopoietic cell transplantation with graft depleted of TCRalphabeta T cells and CD19 B cells.

The source was PBMCs, mostly from graft donor cells, collected 360 days after TCRalphabeta/CD19-depleted stem cell transplant. The receptors were sampled from a male patient under 10 years old who had a stem cell transplant for acute lymphoblastic leukemia, so the T cells may come from the graft donor.

The chain carries TRBV28 and TRBJ1-2; 10 bases map to TRBD1. Germline-derived CDR1 and CDR2 are MDHEN and SYDVKM. V lost 4 bases and J lost 5; bases outside the gene matches: 16. The CDR3 totals 18 residues. CDR3 sequence reads: CASSSPGQGYYLGYGYTF. The CDR3 DNA is TGTGCCAGCAGTTCACCGGGACAGGGGTATTATCTGGGGTATGGCTACACCTTC.

This clonotype was seen more than once but under ten times. The chain employs TRBV5-1 and TRBJ1-1; D is undetermined. Germline values: CDR1 SGHRS, CDR2 YFSETQ. The germline V and J ends were trimmed by 0 bases and 4 bases, with 7 bases remaining between them. The CDR3 runs to 13 residues. The CDR3 DNA reads as TGCGCCAGCAGCTTGGGGTCCGGCACTGAAGCTTTCTTT. As protein: CASSLGSGTEAFF.

This clonotype was detected only a few times. The J gene is TRBJ2-5, the V gene TRBV5-4; D might be TRBD2 (5 bases). V was trimmed by 0 bases and J by 5 bases, leaving 14 bases between them. The CDR3 has 15 residues. The germline V gene encodes CDR1 SGHNT and CDR2 YYREEE (reference sequence). The CDR3 sequence is CASSLVRGEWETQYF. The CDR3 DNA is TGTGCCAGCAGCTTGGTCCGGGGAGAATGGGAGACCCAGTACTTC.

This clonotype was seen a few times. This chain links TRBV9 with TRBJ1-2; 7 bases are a match to TRBD1. Trimming removed 0 bases from V and 8 bases from J; junction bases left unmatched: 10. This CDR3 spans 15 amino acids. Germline V CDR1 and CDR2: SGDLS, YYNGEE. The DNA of the CDR3 is TGTGCCAGCAGCGTAGCCGCTGACAGGGTGTACGGCTACACCTTC. It is translated as CASSVAADRVYGYTF.

This clonotype was counted a few times. The V call is TRBV7-6, the J call TRBJ2-2; D is possibly TRBD1 or TRBD2 (5 bases each). With 3 bases removed from V and 2 bases from J, the gap between germline ends came to 13 bases. The germline CDR1 and CDR2 sequences are SGHVS and FNYEAQ. The CDR3 consists of 16 residues. CDR3 bases: TGTGCCAGCAGCTTTGGGGACCTAGGAAACACCGGGGAGCTGTTTTTT. It is translated as CASSFGDLGNTGELFF.

This clonotype was counted between two and nine times. The V gene is TRBV5-1, the J gene TRBJ2-1; D is perhaps TRBD2 (5 bases). The CDR3 loop spans 15 amino acids. Between the trimmed V and J ends, which lost 5 bases and 10 bases, there was a span of 22 bases. Germline CDR1 reads SGHRS; CDR2 reads YFSETQ. CDR3 loop: CASRSRLAISQEQFF. In nucleotides, the CDR3 is TGCGCCAGCAGGTCCAGGCTAGCTATCTCTCAGGAGCAGTTCTTC.

The chain carries TRBV5-1 and TRBJ2-2; 7 nucleotides agree with TRBD1. V was pared by 4 bases and J by 2 bases, with 11 bases of the junction left unmatched. Germline CDR1 reads SGHRS; CDR2 reads YFSETQ. The CDR3 is 17 amino acids. Here the CDR3 reads CASSTPYRGRNTGELFF. The CDR3 coding sequence is TGCGCCAGCAGCACCCCCTACAGGGGCAGAAACACCGGGGAGCTGTTTTTT.

V gene TRBV7-2 combines with J gene TRBJ2-3; 7 bases map to TRBD2. CDR3 length equals 15 residues. V dropped 4 bases and J dropped 4; count of bases not matched to a gene: 8. The germline V gene encodes CDR1 SGHTA and CDR2 FQGNSA. This CDR3 is CASSWGGRLADTQYF. In DNA form, the CDR3 reads TGTGCCAGCAGCTGGGGGGGGAGACTCGCAGATACGCAGTATTTT.

This clonotype was counted ten times or more. The rearrangement joins TRBV5-1 to TRBJ1-6, with 10 bases matching TRBD1. V trimming: 3 bases; J trimming: 8 bases; junction bases outside the gene matches: 8. The CDR3 runs to 16 residues. CDR1 and CDR2 from the germline V gene are SGHRS and YFSETQ. CDR3 region: CASSSNTGTGDSPLHF. Written as DNA, the CDR3 is TGCGCCAGCAGCTCGAATACCGGGACAGGGGATTCACCCCTCCACTTT.

This clonotype was picked up a small number of times. This chain uses TRBV20-1 with TRBJ1-2; 7 bases agree with TRBD1. Germline V gene lookup returns CDR1 DFQATT and CDR2 SNEGSKA (reference sequence). The CDR3 totals 17 residues. Trimming cost V 1 base and J 0 bases; bases outside gene matches: 11. The chain's CDR3 is CSARAMIRDRTNYGYTF. Here the CDR3 DNA reads TGCAGTGCTAGAGCAATGATAAGGGACAGAACTAACTATGGCTACACCTTC.

This clonotype appeared once. The chain joins TRBV5-1 to TRBJ2-7, with 9 bases aligning to TRBD2. Looked up from germline, CDR1 is SGHRS and CDR2 is YFSETQ. This CDR3 is 16 amino acids long. Trimming at V came to 0 bases and at J to 0 bases, leaving 4 bases not matched to a gene. This CDR3 reads CASSLGLAGSSYEQYF. The CDR3 DNA sequence: TGCGCCAGCAGCTTGGGTCTAGCGGGGAGCTCCTACGAGCAGTACTTC.

V usage is TRBV7-6 and J usage is TRBJ1-4; 9 bases agree with TRBD1. This CDR3 region has 14 residues. The germline gives CDR1 SGHVS, CDR2 FNYEAQ. After removal of 5 bases from V and 8 bases from J, the junction contained 6 bases not matched to a gene. The CDR3 reads CASSAGQGGEKLFF. In DNA, the CDR3 is TGTGCCAGCAGCGCGGGACAGGGAGGAGAAAAACTGTTTTTT.

This clonotype was found a few times. J is TRBJ2-2 and V is TRBV5-1; TRBD2 matches 7 bases. The CDR3 spans 16 residues. CDR1 is SGHRS, CDR2 YFSETQ, per germline. Trimming cost V 5 bases and J 0 bases; bases outside gene matches: 7. CDR3 coding DNA: TGCGCCAGCAGATATTCAGCGGGATCGAACACCGGGGAGCTGTTTTTT. Its protein is CASRYSAGSNTGELFF.

The table lists this clonotype with a few counts. The chain recombines TRBV12-3 or TRBV12-4 with TRBJ1-1; D is perhaps TRBD1 (6 bases). The CDR3 runs 15 residues. Trimming left V 2 bases short and J 2 bases short, with 12 bases between. As DNA, the CDR3 is TGTGCCAGCAGTTTAATGGGGGGCGGTAACACTGAAGCTTTCTTT. Its translation: CASSLMGGGNTEAFF.

The V gene is TRBV6-5, the J gene TRBJ1-1; 7 bases align to TRBD1. Germline lookup yields CDR1 MNHEY and CDR2 SVGAGI. The CDR3 sequence is 14 residues long. The trim removed 6 bases at V and 6 bases at J, leaving 10 bases unmatched. CDR3 DNA sequence: TGTGCCAGCAGATTAGACAGGGAAAACGCTGAAGCTTTCTTT. Its translation: CASRLDRENAEAFF.

The chain couples TRBV11-2 to TRBJ2-5; D not certain. V dropped 2 bases and J dropped 6 bases, with 4 bases sitting between them. The CDR3 runs 11 residues. CDR1 is SGHAT, CDR2 FQNNGV, per germline. CDR3 in DNA: TGTGCCAGCAGCTTAAGCCAGACCCAGTACTTC. It translates to CASSLSQTQYF. Full variable domain (remainder filled in from reference TRBV11-2 and TRBJ2-5): EAGVAQSPRYKIIEKRQSVAFWCNPISGHATLYWYQQILGQGPKLLIQFQNNGVVDDSQLPKDRFSAERLKGVDSTLKIQPAKLEDSAVYLCASSLSQTQYFGPGTRLLVL.

The chain couples TRBV27 to TRBJ2-3; D gene unclear. V gave up 1 base and J gave up 0 bases, with 5 bases separating them. Germline lookup yields CDR1 MNHEY and CDR2 SMNVEV (reference sequence). This CDR3 region has 14 residues. DNA for the CDR3: TGTGCCAGCAGTTTATTCGCCAGCACAGATACGCAGTATTTT. Protein sequence: CASSLFASTDTQYF.

This clonotype occurred a few times. This sequence joins TRBV24-1 and TRBJ2-1; maybe TRBD1 (5 bases). This CDR3 has 12 residues. Germline V gene data show CDR1 as KGHDR and CDR2 as SFDVKD. V was trimmed by 3 bases and J by 13 bases, leaving 12 bases between them. As DNA, the CDR3 is TGTGCCACCAGTGATCAAACAGGTCAACAGTTCTTC. Its protein product is CATSDQTGQQFF.

As for this clonotype: A much larger clone is a single base away; this may be a read error. The rearrangement links TRBV5-1 to TRBJ2-5; 10 nucleotides match TRBD1. This CDR3 region has 14 residues. Germline CDR1 and CDR2: SGHRS and YFSETQ. J lost 2 bases, V lost 4 bases, and 2 bases had no gene match. For the CDR3, the DNA is TGCGCCAGCAGCGTGGACAGGGGGCAAGAGACCCAGTACTTC. Residues: CASSVDRGQETQYF.

This clonotype was counted at least ten times. The V gene is TRBV6-2 or TRBV6-3, the J gene TRBJ2-1; D perhaps matches TRBD2 (6 bases). Germline V lookup: CDR1 MNHEY, CDR2 SVGEGT. V was shortened by 6 bases and J by 5 bases, with 20 bases between the two germline ends. This CDR3 contains 16 residues. This CDR3 is CASRLGRMWSHNEQFF. CDR3 bases: TGTGCCAGCAGACTTGGGAGGATGTGGAGTCACAATGAGCAGTTCTTC.

The gene calls are TRBV27 and TRBJ1-5; TRBD1 aligns across 12 bases. CDR1 and CDR2 (germline): MNHEY, SMNVEV (reference sequence). This CDR3 is 18 amino acids long. J gave up 2 bases and V 6 bases, and 11 bases lay outside the gene matches. The DNA of the CDR3 is TGTGCCAGCAGACCTGGGACAGGGGGCTCTGTTGGCAATCAGCCCCAGCATTTT. Translation gives CASRPGTGGSVGNQPQHF.

The chain has TRBV12-3 or TRBV12-4 and TRBJ1-1, with 7 bases aligning to TRBD1. The CDR3 spans 16 residues. V lost 4 bases, J lost 1 base, and 9 bases stayed unmatched. CDR3 residues: CASSSLRTGTNTEAFF. In DNA, the CDR3 is TGTGCCAGCAGTTCCCTCCGGACAGGAACGAACACTGAAGCTTTCTTT.